Described below is a single TCR beta chain sequence and its context. What it recognizes is unknown. The data were obtained in a study of shared clonotypes between healthy human individuals. Study in general: The study drew on a couple of women and a few men aged 18 to 49 as donors.

General study findings and limits: Naive subsets, compared against memory subsets, generally had larger estimated richness values. Limited genetic and exposure-history diversity came from having few donors.

Trimming took 1 base from V and 10 from J, leaving 8 bases between them. The germline gives CDR1 SGHAT, CDR2 FQNNGV. The CDR3 totals 12 residues. Naivety among CD8 cells was defined by CD45RO negativity and positive CCR7 selection, thereby excluding terminally differentiated effector memory CD45RA+ cells. The data were produced by immunoSEQ multiplex PCR, yet TCRdb's version contains in-frame clones alone and is incomplete. The table lists around 2,000,000 clones, about 95% of them singletons. Sequencing was performed on naive CD8+ T cells sorted from blood. This receptor was identified in a man younger than 35 in good health. This rearrangement joins TRBV11-2 to TRBJ2-1, with D unresolved. The CDR3 is CASSLVEVEQFF. The CDR3 DNA reads TGTGCCAGCAGCTTAGTAGAGGTGGAGCAGTTCTTC. Full variable domain (missing parts from reference TRBV11-2 and TRBJ2-1): EAGVAQSPRYKIIEKRQSVAFWCNPISGHATLYWYQQILGQGPKLLIQFQNNGVVDDSQLPKDRFSAERLKGVDSTLKIQPAKLEDSAVYLCASSLVEVEQFFGPGTRLTVL.